This TCR beta chain is drawn from a study of control samples from healthy donors and cancer patients. The repertoire was sequenced with immunoSEQ multiplex PCR; TCRdb's copy has only in-frame clones and lacks some. The data contain approximately 90,000 clones, approximately 95% of them singletons. The V end lost 1 base, the J end lost 0 bases, and 12 bases lay between the germline ends. Per the germline V gene, CDR1 is LGHDT and CDR2 is YNNKEL (reference sequence). The CDR3 runs 16 residues. This receptor was identified in a woman in her twenties or thirties in good health. The rearrangement links TRBV3-1 (or the pseudogene TRBV3-2) to TRBJ2-5; D is perhaps TRBD2 (6 bases). The sample consisted of blood. The chain's CDR3 is CASSQGGGAYQETQYF. CDR3 in DNA: TGTGCCAGCAGCCAAGGTGGAGGGGCGTACCAAGAGACCCAGTACTTC.